The present entry profiles one T cell receptor beta chain with its context. Its target is not known. This specimen comes from a study of T cell responses to AZD1222 COVID-19 vaccine. Whole-study findings and limits: There were vaccine-associated CD4 TCRs across spike, dominant at 160-218 and 743-854.

Sequencing was performed with immunoSEQ multiplex PCR; in TCRdb, only in-frame clones are kept and a portion is missing. Of around 100,000 clones listed, around 89% are singletons. The specimen comprised peripheral blood, sampled on day 0 of AZD1222 vaccination. This receptor was obtained from an adult in good health.

CDR3 in amino acids: CASGQGYNEQFF. CDR3 coding DNA: TGTGCTAGTGGCCAGGGTTACAATGAGCAGTTCTTC. J is TRBJ2-1 and V is TRBV12-5; perhaps TRBD1 as D (5 bases). Germline-derived CDR1 and CDR2 are LGHNT and FRNRAP. This CDR3 has 12 residues. V lost 6 bases to trimming and J lost 4 bases, with 7 bases between them.